This T cell receptor beta chain stems from a study of T-cell memory formation after mild COVID-19. V was shortened by 4 bases and J by 5 bases, with 20 bases between the two germline ends. This CDR3 is built from 16 residues. Looked up from germline, CDR1 is SGHNT and CDR2 is YENEEA. With regard to this clonotype: The antigen remains undetermined.

Findings of the study overall: The study found balanced CD4/CD8 in clones contracting day 15 to 85 and a CD4+ lean in later expanders.

Using its own MiXCR run on the 5' RACE reads, TCRdb lists one record per CDR3 protein. The sample comprises some 440,000 distinct CDR3 sequences, nearly 25% of which are singletons, and about an eighth rests with the top ten. The origin of this receptor is an adult woman who had mild COVID-19 (a few samples of this study predate the infection). Cell type and time point are not known. The chain combines TRBV11-3 with TRBJ1-1; D possibly corresponds to TRBD1 (6 bases). What was sequenced was PBMCs or a T cell subset sorted from them (not recorded which). CDR3 region: CASSSRDISRRTEAFF. For the CDR3, the DNA is TGTGCCAGCAGCTCCCGGGACATCTCACGAAGGACTGAAGCTTTCTTT.